Listed below are T cell receptor beta chains from one sample, sequenced in a study of blood T cell repertoires in COVID-19. The data were produced by immunoSEQ multiplex PCR, yet TCRdb's version contains in-frame clones alone and is incomplete. The data show 150,000 to 200,000 clones, 60% to 80% seen once. Sequenced material: PBMCs or T cells enriched from blood (not recorded which). Every receptor here comes from a woman between 50 and 59 years old who had recovered from COVID-19. CDR3s include the opening cysteine and the closing phenylalanine or tryptophan. A D gene is named only where the DNA matches it firmly. Only part of the rows carry a size: once, few, many, or a class if the clone is expanded.

>TRBJ1-6|-|-|TRBV19
TGTGCCACCGCCGACACCTATAATTCACCCCTCCACTTT
CATADTYNSPLHF
>TRBJ1-1|-|-|TRBV5-1
TGCGCCAGCAGCTTGTCGACCCGACAGGCATCCCTTTCGGACACTGAAGCTTTCTTT
CASSLSTRQASLSDTEAFF
>TRBJ1-2|-|-|TRBV2
TGTGCCACCCTGGGAGGGGAAGGTTATGGCTACACCTTC
CATLGGEGYGYTF
>TRBJ2-2|-|-|TRBV28
TGTGCCAGCAGTTTCCCAGGGAGGGAGCTGTTTTTT
CASSFPGRELFF
>TRBJ1-2|-|-|TRBV9
TGTGCCAGCAGCCCCTGGGCGGGCGCGGGCTATGGCTACACCTTC
CASSPWAGAGYGYTF
>TRBJ1-6|-|TRBD1|TRBV5-1
TGCGCCAGCAGCTCGACCGGGACAGATAATTCACCCCTCCACTTT
CASSSTGTDNSPLHF
>TRBJ1-6|-|-|TRBV3-1/TRBV3-2
TGTGCCAGCAGCCAGAACCGGGAATCACCCCTCCACTTT
CASSQNRESPLHF
>TRBJ1-1|-|-|TRBV11-2
TGTGCCAGCAACACATTCCGGCGGGGCAACACTGAAGCTTTCTTT
CASNTFRRGNTEAFF
>TRBJ2-5|-|TRBD2|TRBV27
TGTGCCAGCAGTCCCGGGACTAGCGGGAGCTTCCAAGAGACCCAGTACTTC
CASSPGTSGSFQETQYF
>TRBJ2-3|few|-|TRBV28
TGTGCCAGCCGATCGACTCATACGCAGTATTTT
CASRSTHTQYF
>TRBJ2-2|-|TRBD1|TRBV12-5
TGTGCTAGTGGTTTGGCCTACCGACAGGGTTGGGACACCGGGGAGCTGTTTTTT
CASGLAYRQGWDTGELFF
>TRBJ1-5|-|TRBD1|TRBV7-8
TGTGCCAGCAGCCGATCGCCGGGACAGGGCCAGCCCCAGCATTTT
CASSRSPGQGQPQHF
>TRBJ2-7|-|-|TRBV5-4
TGTGCCAGCAGCCCCGGTAATAGCGAGCAGTACTTC
CASSPGNSEQYF
>TRBJ1-1|few|TRBD1|TRBV16
TGTGCCAGCAGCCTCAATGGTGCCGGGACAGGGTCCACTGAAGCTTTCTTT
CASSLNGAGTGSTEAFF
>TRBJ2-7|-|TRBD2|TRBV3-1/TRBV3-2
TGTGCCAGCAGCCAAGTCTTAGCGGGCCACGAGCAGTACTTC
CASSQVLAGHEQYF
>TRBJ2-3|-|-|TRBV9
TGTGCCAGCAGCGGCGGGTTGGGGACAGATACGCAGTATTTT
CASSGGLGTDTQYF
>TRBJ2-3|-|-|TRBV6-5
TGTGCCAGCAGTTTGGGCAGTAGCACAGATACGCAGTATTTT
CASSLGSSTDTQYF
>TRBJ1-4|-|-|TRBV30
TGTGCCTGGAGTGTAACCGACAGTGGTGAAAAACTGTTTTTT
CAWSVTDSGEKLFF
>TRBJ2-3|-|-|TRBV27
TGTGCCAGCAGTTGGGCCACCCGCACAGATACGCAGTATTTT
CASSWATRTDTQYF
>TRBJ2-7|-|TRBD1|TRBV6-6
TGTGCCAGCAGTGGGGGACAGGGGGCGAGGGAGCAGTACTTC
CASSGGQGAREQYF
>TRBJ2-7|-|TRBD2|TRBV4-2
TGTGCCAGCAGCCAAGCGGTAGCGGGAGTGACCGAGCAGTACTTC
CASSQAVAGVTEQYF
>TRBJ2-3|-|TRBD2|TRBV11-3
TGTGCCAGCAGCTGGGGGGTAGCGGGGTCAACAGATACGCAGTATTTT
CASSWGVAGSTDTQYF
>TRBJ2-5|-|-|TRBV11-2
TGTGCCAGCAGCTTAAGGGCGGGTCCCGAAGAGACCCAGTACTTC
CASSLRAGPEETQYF
>TRBJ2-2|-|-|TRBV2
TGTGCCAGCAGTGAGACAGGCCGCACCGGGGAGCTGTTTTTT
CASSETGRTGELFF
>TRBJ2-1|-|TRBD2|TRBV28
TGTGCCAGCAGTTTATCCCTAGCGGGAGTTAATGAGCAGTTCTTC
CASSLSLAGVNEQFF
>TRBJ1-5|once|TRBD1|TRBV6-2/TRBV6-3
TGTGCCAGCAGTTGGACAGGGGGCCTTCAGCCCCAGCATTTT
CASSWTGGLQPQHF